The text below deals with one T cell receptor (beta chain). CDR3 length: 14 residues. Germline CDR1 reads LGHNA; CDR2 reads YNFKEQ. V lost 4 bases, J lost 5 bases, and 2 bases stayed unmatched. The data originate from a study of blood T cell repertoires in COVID-19. Study summary: Sources were T cells, B-cell-depleted T cells, or PBMCs; the material itself was cDNA or gDNA.

Participants' reported clinical history set cohort assignment. Exposed study participants had met a COVID-19 case within 2 weeks before entry. The assay was immunoSEQ multiplex PCR, and TCRdb's table has in-frame clones only and misses some. The data show about 300,000 clones, less than 85% seen once. Sequencing was performed on PBMCs or T cells enriched from blood (not recorded which). The sequence was obtained from a woman aged 30 to 39 who had been exposed to COVID-19. V usage is TRBV4-2 and J usage is TRBJ1-4, with 9 positions matching TRBD1. The CDR3 nucleotides read TGTGCCAGCAGCCCCGGGACAGGGAATGAAAAACTGTTTTTT. It specifies CASSPGTGNEKLFF.